This TCR beta chain was found in a study of T cells in Graves' hyperthyroidism and ophthalmopathy. This CDR3 spans 13 amino acids. From germline, CDR1 is MNHEY and CDR2 SVGEGT. V was cut by 6 bases and J by 6 bases, with 11 bases left in between. RNA transcripts provided the source from which TCR beta CDR3 regions were amplified. The HTBI primer set drove a first-round RT-PCR of the TCR CDR3. One entry per CDR3 protein results from TCRdb running MiXCR on the multiplex PCR reads. Found here are some 720,000 distinct CDR3 sequences, around 15% of them singletons; the top ten hold approximately 8.4%. This sequence joins TRBV6-2 or TRBV6-3 and TRBJ2-2; no definite D call. The source is a young man with Graves' hyperthyroidism. The sequenced sample consisted of blood. CDR3 region: CASSPSQAGELFF. CDR3 coding DNA: TGTGCCAGCAGCCCGAGCCAAGCCGGGGAGCTGTTTTTT.